This TCR beta chain was documented in a study of identical twins. General study findings and limits: Twins showed weaker excess sharing in their beta out-of-frame sequences. Models underestimated how often monozygotic twins shared out-of-frame TCR alpha. Excess low generation probability was seen in twin-shared out-of-frame alpha sequences.

A single record per CDR3 protein comes from TCRdb applying MiXCR to the 5' RACE reads. The sample lists 570,000 or so distinct CDR3 sequences, approximately 9.6% occurring once. In the case of this clonotype: Antigen: not known.

CDR1 and CDR2 (germline): SGHKS, YYEKEE (reference sequence). The CDR3 covers 15 residues. The V gene lost 5 bases and the J gene lost 7 bases, with 19 bases spanning the gap. These data were likewise used in another study, on yellow fever vaccine responses in identical twins.

The chain joins TRBV5-5 to TRBJ2-1; no reliable D call. Sequencing was carried out using PBMCs. The clonotype comes from a woman younger than 35 in good health. As DNA, the CDR3 is TGTGCCAGCAGTCCAGCTCCGGGCCCTTCTAATGAGCAGTTCTTC. Amino acid sequence: CASSPAPGPSNEQFF.